Below, 20 T cell receptor beta chains from the same sample are listed, as sequenced in a study of blood T cell repertoires in COVID-19. TCRdb's table, derived via immunoSEQ multiplex PCR, lists solely in-frame clones and lacks some. The sample has under 300,000 clones, roughly nine tenths seen once. Source material: peripheral blood. These receptors originate from a man aged 55 to 70 with acute or convalescent COVID-19.

This sequence joins TRBV4-3 and TRBJ2-1; D is possibly TRBD2 (5 bases). V lost 0 bases and J lost 10, with 22 bases in between. CDR1 and CDR2 from the germline V gene are LGHNA and YSLEER. The length of the CDR3 is 17 residues. The CDR3 reads CASSQDGETGGWEEQFF. The DNA for the CDR3 is TGCGCCAGCAGCCAAGACGGTGAAACTGGTGGGTGGGAGGAGCAGTTCTTC.

This chain uses TRBV6-4 with TRBJ1-3; D remains ambiguous. CDR1 and CDR2 from the germline V gene are MRHNA and SNTAGT. There are 17 residues in the CDR3. V dropped 7 bases and J dropped 0 bases, with 19 bases sitting between them. The CDR3 spells CASTPGGQRNSGNTIYF. As DNA, the CDR3 is TGTGCCAGCACTCCCGGAGGGCAGCGCAACTCTGGAAACACCATATATTTT.

This rearrangement joins TRBV24-1 to TRBJ1-5; D unclear. The V end lost 1 base, the J end lost 9 bases, and 9 bases lay between the germline ends. Per germline, CDR1 KGHDR and CDR2 SFDVKD. CDR3 length: 13 residues. CDR3 DNA sequence: TGTGCCACCAGTGATTTTGGCAATGGGCCCCAGCATTTT. Amino acid sequence: CATSDFGNGPQHF.

The chain recombines TRBV6-2 or TRBV6-3 with TRBJ2-1; the match to TRBD1 covers 9 bases. The CDR3 covers 18 residues. V lost 1 base, J lost 4 bases, and 11 bases stayed unmatched. Germline V CDR1 and CDR2: MNHEY, SVGEGT. In nucleotides, the CDR3 is TGTGCCAGCAGTTACTTTTCCACCGGGACAGGGACTTACAATGAGCAGTTCTTC. It yields the protein CASSYFSTGTGTYNEQFF.

The chain joins TRBV9 to TRBJ1-1, with TRBD1 matching 8 bases. Germline values: CDR1 SGDLS, CDR2 YYNGEE. This CDR3 has 14 residues. After removal of 3 bases from V and 2 bases from J, the junction contained 3 bases not matched to a gene. DNA for the CDR3: TGTGCCAGCAGCGCGGGGACAGGAAACACTGAAGCTTTCTTT. Translation gives CASSAGTGNTEAFF.

About this clone itself: Other DNA sequences within the sample encode an identical CDR3. This sequence joins TRBV2 and TRBJ1-4; D is unclear. Germline assignment: CDR1 SNHLY and CDR2 FYNNEI. The CDR3 extends over 12 amino acids. The germline V and J ends were trimmed by 1 base and 11 bases, with 8 bases remaining between them. The CDR3 sequence: CASSEGREKLFF. Here the CDR3 DNA reads TGTGCCAGCAGTGAAGGGCGGGAGAAACTGTTTTTT.

J is TRBJ2-1 and V is TRBV18; possible D gene TRBD1, 6 bases. V was trimmed by 1 base and J by 4 bases, leaving 11 bases between them. CDR3 length: 15 residues. Germline lookup yields CDR1 KGHSH and CDR2 LQKENI. The CDR3 nucleotides are TGTGCCAGCTCACCACGGCGGACAGATTACAATGAGCAGTTCTTC. It is translated as CASSPRRTDYNEQFF.

The chain combines TRBV28 with TRBJ1-6; D not certain. CDR3 length: 14 residues. Germline-derived CDR1 and CDR2 are MDHEN and SYDVKM. The germline V and J ends were trimmed by 7 bases and 6 bases, with 13 bases remaining between them. As DNA, the CDR3 is TGTGCCAGCACCTCGACACCGCTTAATTCACCCCTCCACTTT. Translation: CASTSTPLNSPLHF. Drawing the rest from reference TRBV28 and TRBJ1-6, the complete variable domain is DVKVTQSSRYLVKRTGEKVFLECVQDMDHENMFWYRQDPGLGLRLIYFSYDVKMKEKGDIPEGYSVSREKKERFSLILESASTNQTSMYLCASTSTPLNSPLHFGNGTRLTVT.

The gene calls are TRBV10-3 and TRBJ1-1; TRBD1 aligns across 7 bases. The V gene end was trimmed by 4 bases and the J gene end by 3 bases; junction bases not matched to a gene: 5. Germline V gene lookup returns CDR1 ENHRY and CDR2 SYGVKD. The length of the CDR3 is 14 residues. In DNA form, the CDR3 reads TGTGCCATCAGTGTTGAGGGGGCTGACACTGAAGCTTTCTTT. Translated: CAISVEGADTEAFF.

This chain joins TRBV10-3 and TRBJ1-6; 8 bases are shared with TRBD1. Trimming removed 4 bases from V and 9 bases from J; junction bases left unmatched: 5. Per the germline V gene, CDR1 is ENHRY and CDR2 is SYGVKD. This CDR3 is built from 14 residues. The CDR3 region has the DNA TGTGCCATCAGTGGCACAGGGGGAGGTTCACCCCTCCACTTT. The encoded protein is CAISGTGGGSPLHF.

The genes are TRBV7-2 and TRBJ1-4, with TRBD1 as a possible D gene (6 bases). CDR3 size: 15 residues. From germline, CDR1 is SGHTA and CDR2 FQGNSA. Trimming removed 4 bases at V and 8 bases at J, with 17 bases between. This CDR3 is CASSYLEDTGEKLFF. CDR3 DNA: TGTGCCAGCAGCTACCTGGAGGACACAGGGGAAAAACTGTTTTTT.

This clone was counted only a few times. This chain joins TRBV9 and TRBJ2-5, with a weak D call TRBD2 (6 bases). The CDR3 is 15 amino acids. With 0 bases removed from V and 5 bases from J, the gap between germline ends came to 14 bases. The germline CDR1 and CDR2 sequences are SGDLS and YYNGEE. The CDR3 coding sequence is TGTGCCAGCAGCGTAGATTCGGGAGTATTGGAGACCCAGTACTTC. It encodes CASSVDSGVLETQYF.

The V and J genes are TRBV7-9 and TRBJ2-7; TRBD1 matches at 9 bases. The germline V gene has CDR1 SEHNR and CDR2 FQNEAQ (reference sequence). The CDR3 has 15 amino acids. With 5 bases clipped from V and 6 bases from J, the junction kept 11 bases outside the gene matches. CDR3 nucleotide sequence: TGTGCCAGCAGCCCCTCCGGACAGGGGTGGGGCGAGCAGTACTTC. Its protein is CASSPSGQGWGEQYF. Complete variable domain (other parts from reference TRBV7-9 and TRBJ2-7): DTGVSQNPRHKITKRGQNVTFRCDPISEHNRLYWYRQTLGQGPEFLTYFQNEAQLEKSRLLSDRFSAERPKGSFSTLEIQRTEQGDSAMYLCASSPSGQGWGEQYFGPGTRLTVT.

V gene TRBV7-2 combines with J gene TRBJ2-7; 10 bases are a match to TRBD1. After removal of 5 bases from V and 5 bases from J, the junction contained 6 bases not matched to a gene. The germline CDR1 and CDR2 sequences are SGHTA and FQGNSA. The CDR3 covers 14 residues. The CDR3 nucleotides read TGTGCCAGCAGCGTGACAGGGGGCTATCACGAGCAGTACTTC. Its protein is CASSVTGGYHEQYF.

This clone has only a few counts. The chain carries TRBV28 and TRBJ2-7, with a weak D call TRBD1 (5 bases). Germline-derived CDR1 and CDR2 are MDHEN and SYDVKM. Trimming shortened V by 6 bases and J by 6 bases, and 15 bases separated the two germline ends. The CDR3 runs to 13 residues. CDR3 in DNA: TGTGCCAGCAGATTGCCAGGGATGAGCGAGCAGTACTTC. Residues: CASRLPGMSEQYF.

This clone occurred once. The chain couples TRBV6-6 to TRBJ2-1; 8 nucleotides agree with TRBD2. The germline V gene has CDR1 MNHNY and CDR2 SVGAGI (reference sequence). There are 14 residues in the CDR3. Trimming at V came to 8 bases and at J to 5 bases, leaving 8 bases not matched to a gene. In DNA form, the CDR3 reads TGTGCCAGCTCGCGACTAGCGAGTAACAATGAGCAGTTCTTC. Protein sequence: CASSRLASNNEQFF.

The V and J genes are TRBV27 and TRBJ1-6; TRBD1 matches at 9 bases. CDR3 length: 17 amino acids. After removal of 5 bases from V and 9 bases from J, the junction contained 14 bases not matched to a gene. The germline CDR1 and CDR2 sequences are MNHEY and SMNVEV (reference sequence). CDR3 sequence reads: CASSRTPPGTGTSPLHF. CDR3 in DNA: TGTGCCAGCAGTCGAACCCCACCCGGGACAGGGACTTCACCCCTCCACTTT.

CDR3 protein: CASRPQGGFSYEQYF. The CDR3, as DNA: TGTGCCAGCAGACCACAGGGGGGCTTTAGCTACGAGCAGTACTTC. The chain employs TRBV28 and TRBJ2-7; 8 bases are a match to TRBD1. With V trimmed by 6 bases and J by 3 bases, 10 bases remained unmatched. Germline V gene sequence: CDR1 MDHEN, CDR2 SYDVKM. There are 15 residues in the CDR3.

This clone was seen only a few times. This chain links TRBV29-1 with TRBJ2-1, with 9 positions matching TRBD2. Germline CDR1 and CDR2: SQVTM and ANQGSEA. Trimming took 7 bases from V and 3 from J; bases not matched to a gene: 7. CDR3 length: 14 residues. CDR3 DNA: TGCAGCGCCGCCCCTAGCGGGAACTACAATGAGCAGTTCTTC. Encoded protein: CSAAPSGNYNEQFF.

The chain is built from TRBV19 and TRBJ1-5; 10 nucleotides line up with TRBD1. In germline, CDR1 is LNHDA, CDR2 SQIVND (reference sequence). The CDR3 length is 12 residues. V dropped 11 bases and J dropped 9; count of bases not matched to a gene: 7. CDR3 DNA sequence: TGTGCCGCCCGACAGGGGGCATCGCCCCAGCATTTT. Amino acids: CAARQGASPQHF.